These 2 T cell receptor beta chains came from one sample sequenced in a study of chemoradiotherapy in HPV16-positive cancers. Some clones are missing from TCRdb's copy, which holds only in-frame ones; the method was immunoSEQ multiplex PCR. The table has roughly 30,000 clones, around 92% seen once. The sample in question was blood, obtained from a patient who underwent chemoradiotherapy. The origin of the receptors is a human donor with HPV-associated anogenital cancer.

V usage is TRBV21-1 and J usage is TRBJ2-3. TRBV21-1 is a documented pseudogene. The CDR3 covers 12 residues. CDR3 coding DNA: TGTGCCAGCAGCAAGTGGGGGAATACGCAGTATTTT. Protein: CASSKWGNTQYF.

The chain uses TRBV19 and TRBJ2-2; 8 bases are a match to TRBD2. V lost 6 bases to trimming and J lost 8 bases; unmatched junction nucleotides: 11. CDR3 size: 15 residues. The germline V gene encodes CDR1 LNHDA and CDR2 SQIVND (reference sequence). The CDR3 sequence: CASRRAGEQIGELFF. CDR3 sequence (DNA): TGTGCCAGTAGGAGAGCGGGGGAACAAATTGGGGAGCTGTTTTTT.